The rows below give T cell receptor beta chains drawn from one sample of a study of T cells in Graves' hyperthyroidism and ophthalmopathy. TCRdb redid the calling of the multiplex PCR reads with MiXCR, one entry per CDR3 protein. Of 140,000 or so distinct CDR3 sequences in the sample, roughly a fifth were seen once. The material sequenced was blood. The receptor source for this set is a woman in her forties or fifties with Graves' hyperthyroidism that later progressed to Graves' ophthalmopathy. The CDR3 runs from the conserved cysteine through the conserved F or W. The D gene is left open where the match is weak. Clone size is not always given. Where it is, it says once, few, many or a class for expanded clones.

TRBJ2-5 TRBV5-1 many . TGCGCCAGCAGCTTGGTCGACGGGACCTTGGAGACCCAGTACTTC CASSLVDGTLETQYF
TRBJ1-1 TRBV5-6 many . TGTGCCAGCAGCTTGGATCCGAACCCGAACACTGAAGCTTTCTTT CASSLDPNPNTEAFF
TRBJ1-1 TRBV20-1 . . TGCAGTGCTAGAGAACCGGGTGGGAAAACTGAAGCTTTCTTT CSAREPGGKTEAFF
TRBJ1-1 TRBV29-1 many . TGCAGCGTTCAATGGGGGAACACTGAAGCTTTCTTT CSVQWGNTEAFF
TRBJ2-1 TRBV19 . TRBD1 TGTGCCAGTAGTATAGATTCAGGGGGCTCCTACAATGAGCAGTTCTTC CASSIDSGGSYNEQFF
TRBJ2-5 TRBV13 . . TGTGCCAGCAGCTTAGGGCCGCGAGAGACCCAGTACTTC CASSLGPRETQYF
TRBJ1-1 TRBV12-3/TRBV12-4 . . TGTGCCAGCAGTGGCCCGGCCCGACAAATTGAAGCTTTCTTT CASSGPARQIEAFF
TRBJ1-3 TRBV3-1 many . TGTGCCAGCAGCCAGGCTAACTCTGGAAACACCATATATTTT CASSQANSGNTIYF
TRBJ2-1 TRBV28 . TRBD2 TGTGCCAGCAGTCCGATGACTAGCGGGATTACGGGACGCTACAATGAGCAGTTCTTC CASSPMTSGITGRYNEQFF
TRBJ2-2 TRBV2 . . TGTGCCAGCAGGGGTAGGCAGGGGAACACCGGGGAGCTGTTTTTT CASRGRQGNTGELFF
TRBJ2-1 TRBV5-1 . TRBD2 TGCGCCTCAAGCTCGGGAGGGAAATCCTACAATGAGCAGTTCTTC CASSSGGKSYNEQFF
TRBJ1-5 TRBV7-2 . . TGTGCCAGCAGCTTAGATCGGCAGGGTAGCCAGCCCCAGCATTTT CASSLDRQGSQPQHF
TRBJ1-5 TRBV11-2 few . TGTGCCAGCAGCCAAGGGGATGGGGGGGGGCCGCAGCCCCAGCATTTT CASSQGDGGGPQPQHF
TRBJ2-5 TRBV5-1 . TRBD1 TGCGCCAGCAGCTATACAGGGGGGGAGACCCAGTACTTC CASSYTGGETQYF
TRBJ2-7 TRBV9 many . TGTGCCAGCAGCCCCCGTACAGACTCCTACGAGCAGTACTTC CASSPRTDSYEQYF
TRBJ1-4 TRBV3-1 many TRBD1 TGTGCCAGCAGAGGGACAGGGGAAAAACTGTTTTTT CASRGTGEKLFF
TRBJ1-2 TRBV12-3/TRBV12-4 . . TGTGCCAGCAGTTTATTGGGGTCCTATGGCTACACCTTC CASSLLGSYGYTF
TRBJ1-1 TRBV28 many TRBD1 TGTGCCAGCAGTTCCCCCCCCGGACAGGGGGCTATGGCTGAAGCTTTCTTT CASSSPPGQGAMAEAFF
TRBJ1-1 TRBV9 many . TGTGCCAGCAGCGTAGTGGGATCCGGGGAGGCTTTCTTT CASSVVGSGEAFF
TRBJ2-1 TRBV12-3/TRBV12-4 few TRBD2 TGTGCCAGCAGTTTTTCTGGCCTAGCGGGAAGAGGGAACAATGAGCAGTTCTTC CASSFSGLAGRGNNEQFF
TRBJ2-1 TRBV7-9 many . TGTGCCAGCAGCTTAGGGGACACGGGGGGACAGTCGGTGCAGTTCTTC CASSLGDTGGQSVQFF
TRBJ2-2 TRBV6-1 many TRBD2 TGTGCCAGCAGTCGAATAGCGGGAGGGAACACCGGGGAGCTGTTTTTT CASSRIAGGNTGELFF
TRBJ2-1 TRBV28 once TRBD1 TGTGCCAGCAGTGCCCACAGGGGTAGCTCCTACAATGAGCAGTTCTTC CASSAHRGSSYNEQFF
TRBJ1-5 TRBV19 few TRBD1 TGTGCCAGTAGTGACCGGGACAGGCCACAGCCCCAGCATTTT CASSDRDRPQPQHF
TRBJ1-1 TRBV27 once TRBD1 TGTGCCAGCAGTTATGGGACAGGGGGACCAAACACTGAAGCTTTCTTT CASSYGTGGPNTEAFF
TRBJ2-7 TRBV28 many TRBD1 TGTGCCAGCAGCCCAGGACAGGGGGGAACCTACGAGCAGTACTTC CASSPGQGGTYEQYF
TRBJ2-1 TRBV2 . TRBD2 TGTGCCAGCAGTGATTTGGGACTAGCGGGAGGGGAGTACAAGCCTGAGCAGTTCTTC CASSDLGLAGGEYKPEQFF
TRBJ1-4 TRBV3-1 many . TGTGCCAGCACGACTCGCGGTCGGACTGAAAAACTGTTTTTT CASTTRGRTEKLFF
TRBJ1-2 TRBV29-1 . . TGCAGCGCCCCCAGGGAGGGCTATGGCTACACCTTC CSAPREGYGYTF
TRBJ1-4 TRBV5-6 few . TGTGCCAGCAGTCCAGGGAGAGCAACTAATGAAAAACTGTTTTTT CASSPGRATNEKLFF
TRBJ2-1 TRBV30 many . TGTGCCTGGACGTTTGGGGGCACCTACAATGAGCAGTTCTTC CAWTFGGTYNEQFF
TRBJ2-1 TRBV28 many TRBD2 TGTGCCAGCAACTCCCTTAGCGGGAGTAGGAGTGAGCAGTTCTTC CASNSLSGSRSEQFF
TRBJ1-5 TRBV30 many . TGTGCCTGGAGTGTGGCAGGGGGCAATCAGCCCCAGCATTTT CAWSVAGGNQPQHF
TRBJ2-3 TRBV7-2 . TRBD2 TGTGCCAGCAGCTTATTGGGGCCTTCGGGGGGGGTCAGGGATACGCAGTATTTT CASSLLGPSGGVRDTQYF
TRBJ2-3 TRBV11-2 many TRBD1 TGTGCCAGCAGCTGGGACAGGGCCCTAACAGATACGCAGTATTTT CASSWDRALTDTQYF